These T cell receptor beta chains were read from a single sample in a study of T cells in tuberculosis. Assay: immunoSEQ multiplex PCR; the TCRdb copy retains only in-frame clones and omits some. The sample shows roughly 7,100 clones, more than 85% of them seen only once. The sample was PBMCs. These receptors were taken from an adult with tuberculosis. CDR3s include the opening cysteine and the closing phenylalanine or tryptophan.

TRBV9	TRBJ2-3	16	CASSVGAASSTDTQYF
TRBV2	TRBJ2-1	17	CAALVPETSGRYNEQFF
TRBV10-2	TRBJ2-7	16	CASSNLAGGTIGEQYF
TRBV9	TRBJ1-5	14	CASSLGQANQPQHF
TRBV5-1	TRBJ2-3	16	CASSLSGGEFTDTQYF
TRBV2	TRBJ1-1	13	CASSEARSTEAFF
TRBV9	TRBJ2-2	15	CASSVNDRHTGELFF
TRBV28	TRBJ1-3	17	CASNQAGSSSSGNTIYF
TRBV11-2	TRBJ2-1	15	CASSSTSGSFNEQFF
TRBV5-1	TRBJ1-1	13	CASGSSLNTEAFF
TRBV2	TRBJ1-1	15	CASSGTGGMNTEAFF
TRBV19	-	14	CASTSVSPTYEQYF
TRBV6-5	TRBJ2-5	13	CASSLDRQETQYF
TRBV19	TRBJ2-3	14	CASSLLAGGDTQYF
TRBV27	TRBJ2-3	16	CASSLSQGEYSDTQYF
TRBV10-2	TRBJ2-2	16	CASSGPEIRGTGELFF
TRBV5-1	TRBJ1-2	14	CASSLAQDNYGYTF
TRBV6-5	TRBJ2-3	16	CASSFGLAIITDTQYF
TRBV5-1	TRBJ2-3	14	CASSSGGLGDTQYF
TRBV5-1	TRBJ1-5	14	CASSEQGGRQPQHF
TRBV5-1	TRBJ2-7	15	CASSREGGGAYEQYF
TRBV5-1	TRBJ2-7	14	CASSLISGGYEQYF
TRBV15	TRBJ1-1	14	CATSRDRSVTEAFF
TRBV28	TRBJ2-3	14	CASTPGWTTDTQYF
TRBV9	TRBJ1-5	14	CASSAQQADQPQHF
TRBV10-3	TRBJ2-7	14	CAISEVRGSYEQYF
TRBV7-9	TRBJ1-4	15	CASSSWTGGSEKLFF
TRBV10-3	TRBJ2-3	15	CAITPGLAGVDTQYF
TRBV1	TRBJ1-4	16	CTSSPYLGVWVEKLFF
TRBV18	TRBJ2-1	15	CASSPGTSGYNEQFF
TRBV5-1	TRBJ2-3	12	CASFHSRGVQYF
TRBV9	TRBJ2-5	16	CASSPSLAGAGETQYF
TRBV30	TRBJ2-5	13	CAWSVTGIETQYF
TRBV7-2	TRBJ2-3	15	CASSLDTLSTDTQYF
TRBV6-1	TRBJ2-7	15	CASSDQAGGPYEQYF
TRBV2	TRBJ2-3	14	CASRARQNTDTQYF